This T cell receptor (beta chain) was observed in a study of T cell responses to AZD1222 COVID-19 vaccine (dated by TCRdb to the early 2020s). Broadly, across the study: TCR sequencing covered over 230 trial participants: 200 to 210 given two doses of AZD1222 and about 26 given two doses of MenACWY control vaccine. Trial participants were enrolled by age into 18-55, 56-69 and 70-plus year subgroups, with about 150, 27 and 61 TCR-sequenced participants respectively.

Study-level results and caveats: Participants were mostly white British, with more females than males. The authors suggested clonal diversity may have been underestimated. Conclusions about previously exposed vaccinees were limited because only a handful of AZD1222 recipients were SARS-CoV-2 seropositive at baseline. Reportedly, almost half of the unique spike-specific TCRs recognized epitopes lying outside the regions that are mutated in the B.1.351 and B.1.1.7 variants. Because no day 14 peak-response samples were available, repertoires were characterized only after the peak T cell response. Vaccine-associated CD4 TCRs spanned the whole spike protein, with dominant responses in regions 160-218 and 743-854. The 56-69-year group was small, and its depth increase did not reach significance, likely because of low power. After two AZD1222 doses, spike-specific TCR breadth and depth were significantly higher than at day 0 and than in MenACWY recipients.

The CDR3 regions of human TCRbeta chains were subjected to immunosequencing. The study's processing was this. TCRs in the repertoires were compared against a reference library of SARS-CoV-2-specific TCRs that had been generated with the MIRA antigen-specificity platform. Breadth was defined as the fraction of unique TCRs that were SARS-CoV-2-associated. Depth was defined as the fraction of total T cells that were SARS-CoV-2-associated. Each spike-specific TCR was assigned to its reactive spike region and to a CD4 or CD8 class using the MIRA data. Log10-transformed breadth and depth values were compared by one-way ANOVA with Sidak's multiple comparisons tests. Sourced from immuneACCESS, this table was stored by TCRdb with only in-frame sequences that have V and J called. A share of the clones is absent; for the studies checked, an unresolved V gene accounts for under half, and the remainder has no known explanation. V and J calls plus clone size are reproduced from that table; the DNA served to infer D and trimming. In this sample the table shows about 66,000 clones, around 79% of which occur a single time. The ten top clones hold 23% of the sample.

The time point tag for this specimen amounts to: baseline before first vaccination. The treatment or condition label here, explained by the study, means: meningococcal conjugate vaccine given as trial control. Vaccinee samples were obtained from the UK trials COV001 and COV002, which included a single-blind randomized controlled phase 2/3 trial of AZD1222 (ChAdOx1 nCoV-19) in healthy adults. Trial participant PBMC samples were collected at day 0 and day 28 after the second dose for TCRbeta chain sequencing. V is clipped by 5 bases and J by 0 bases, and the sequence between their germline boundaries is 11 bases long. The CDR3 contains 15 residues, cysteine and phenylalanine counted. Only the CDR3 portion is preserved as DNA: 45 bases, with reading frame beginning at the first base. The germline V gene (reference sequence) gives CDR1 as MNHEY and CDR2 as SMNVEV. As concerns this clone: No cognate antigen has been identified for it. Per-nucleotide qualities are absent, and no much larger clonotype sits a single base away.

The sequence was collected from an adult in good health. The material sequenced was peripheral blood, taken on day 0 of MenACWY control vaccination. The chain is made from TRBV27 and TRBJ2-1; the D gene assignment is ambiguous. The nucleotides read TGTGCCAGCAGTGCCCTTAACAGCTCCTACAATGAGCAGTTCTTC. This sequence encodes CASSALNSSYNEQFF.